Listed here are 5 T cell receptor beta chains from one sample, sequenced in a study of blood T cell repertoires in COVID-19. The assay was immunoSEQ multiplex PCR, and TCRdb's table has in-frame clones only and misses some. The table has approximately 290,000 clones, 89% seen once. Input material: peripheral blood. These receptors originate from a woman aged 25 to 39 with COVID-19, enrolled during active disease.

The genes are TRBV6-5 and TRBJ2-1; no reliable D call. The CDR3 is made up of 14 amino acids. Trimming pared 0 bases from V and 3 bases from J, leaving 6 bases between. CDR1 is MNHEY, CDR2 SVGAGI, per germline. The CDR3 nucleotides read TGTGCCAGCAGTTACTCTGACAACTACAATGAGCAGTTCTTC. Its protein product is CASSYSDNYNEQFF.

The chain employs TRBV6-5 and TRBJ1-1; 8 bases fit TRBD1. This CDR3 contains 15 residues. Germline V gene sequence: CDR1 MNHEY, CDR2 SVGAGI. Germline trimming cut 6 bases from V and 2 bases from J; bases unmatched to any gene: 8. The CDR3 sequence: CASRPTDRANTEAFF. The CDR3 DNA sequence: TGTGCCAGCAGACCGACGGACAGGGCAAACACTGAAGCTTTCTTT.

CDR3 sequence: CASGLVLARGYTF. The CDR3 bases are TGTGCTAGTGGTTTGGTCCTGGCTAGAGGCTACACCTTC. The V call is TRBV12-5, the J call TRBJ1-2; D is ambiguous. This CDR3 comprises 13 residues. The germline V gene encodes CDR1 LGHNT and CDR2 FRNRAP. The V end was cut by 0 bases, the J end by 8 bases, with 10 bases between.

V and J are TRBV27 and TRBJ1-5, with no clear D. The CDR3 extends over 14 amino acids. CDR1 and CDR2 (germline): MNHEY, SMNVEV (reference sequence). Trimming cost V 6 bases and J 7 bases, with 16 bases left between them. CDR3 bases: TGTGCCAGCAGGCCCGGAGTTTCGTTCCAGCCCCAGCATTTT. It encodes CASRPGVSFQPQHF.

The J gene is TRBJ2-2, the V gene TRBV5-4; 7 bases fit TRBD2. This CDR3 spans 16 amino acids. V lost 2 bases and J lost 4; bases outside the gene matches: 8. Germline values: CDR1 SGHNT, CDR2 YYREEE (reference sequence). CDR3 residues: CASSLTGGGITGELFF. For the CDR3, the DNA is TGTGCCAGCAGCTTAACAGGCGGGGGTATCACCGGGGAGCTGTTTTTT.